This TCR beta chain appears in the sequencing data of a study of blood T cell repertoires in COVID-19. Overall study context: Specimens from acute and convalescent COVID-19 originated in the United States, Italy and Spain. Sources were T cells, B-cell-depleted T cells, or PBMCs; the material itself was cDNA or gDNA.

With 0 bases removed from V and 2 bases from J, the gap between germline ends came to 9 bases. The germline V gene encodes CDR1 SGHDT and CDR2 YYEEEE. The CDR3 is made up of 15 amino acids. Original methodology: Estimation of nucleated cell counts was performed using reference gene primer amplification. Sequencing used immunoSEQ multiplex PCR; TCRdb keeps in-frame clones, though not all of them. The V and J calls and clone size were taken over from that table, and D and trimming were inferred from the DNA. The repertoire consists of hundreds of thousands of clones, with nearly 90% occurring once and the leading ten covering 3% to 3.5%.

Sequencing was carried out using peripheral blood. This chain connects TRBV5-6 to TRBJ2-1, with D maybe TRBD1 (5 bases). The TCR comes from a man younger than 35 with active or convalescent COVID-19. The CDR3 protein is CASSLGQGAYNEQFF. The CDR3 DNA sequence: TGTGCCAGCAGCTTGGGGCAGGGCGCCTACAATGAGCAGTTCTTC.